This TCR beta chain was observed in a study of vaccination and CD4 T cells after COVID-19. Study summary: Post-COVID samples were collected a median about 97 days following diagnosis, spanning 35 to 161.

Treatment described: roughly 10-day PBMC culture with coronavirus spike peptide pools or control peptides (ViraFEST assay). CDR3 length: 13 amino acids. Germline CDR1 DFQATT, CDR2 SNEGSKA (reference sequence). Trimming cost V 6 bases and J 6 bases, with 17 bases left between them. CD4+ T cells that had been cultured provided DNA sequenced with the Oncomine TCR Beta short-read assay. TCRdb passed the PCR reads through MiXCR, listing each CDR3 protein once. This table holds about 20,000 distinct CDR3 sequences, roughly two fifths found once. Only a few counts were recorded for this clonotype. Its specificity is unknown.

V gene TRBV20-1 combines with J gene TRBJ1-1, with D possibly matching TRBD1 (5 bases). The sequence came from a human donor who received a COVID-19 vaccine. The sample was CD4+ T cells from blood, cultured in vitro, taken before SARS-CoV-2 vaccination. For the CDR3, the DNA is TGCAGTGCCCCTGCGAGGGGTCGGTCTGAAGCTTTCTTT. Amino acids: CSAPARGRSEAFF.